Each of the 6 T cell receptor beta chains below was sequenced from the same sample in a study of post-analysis software for immune sequencing data (dated by TCRdb to between 2014 and 2016). The library was obtained by PCR. For sequencing, an Illumina HiSeq 2500 was employed. To reduce PCR and sequencing biases, unique molecular identifiers were incorporated into the TCR beta cDNA libraries. Through fastp at Q25 and MiXCR, TCRdb rebuilt clones from the public reads, retaining in-frame beta chains. Rows are unified per CDR3 protein, each entry keeping the most common DNA and genes. In this sample the table shows approximately 440,000 distinct CDR3 sequences, around 40% of which occur a single time. The leading ten clones occupy 12% of the sample. Their antigens are not known. Study-wide findings and limitations: Patients showed significantly higher frequencies than controls for five TRBV segments, among them TRBV5-6, TRBV5-1 and TRBV20-1.

Sequenced sample: blood. Receptors originate from a girl under 18 with multiple sclerosis.

This clonotype was detected only once. This chain connects TRBV12-3 or TRBV12-4 to TRBJ2-5; D call uncertain. TRBJ2-1 explains the end of the DNA better; the J call may be wrong. This CDR3 region has 13 residues. The CDR3 DNA reads TGTGCCAGCAGTTTGGCCAGCCAAGAGACCCAGTTCTTC. It yields the protein CASSLASQETQFF.

J is TRBJ1-5 and V is TRBV20-1, with D maybe TRBD1 (5 bases). Germline assignment: CDR1 DFQATT and CDR2 SNEGSKA (reference sequence). CDR3 length equals 14 residues. Trimming pared 6 bases from V and 3 bases from J, leaving 15 bases between. The CDR3 coding sequence is TGCAGTGCCCGTAGACAGATCACCAATCAGCCCCAGCATTTT. Translation: CSARRQITNQPQHF.

The genes are TRBV5-1 and TRBJ2-1; 7 bases line up with TRBD2. This CDR3 has 16 residues. V lost 0 bases, J lost 4 bases, and 7 bases stayed unmatched. Germline V gives CDR1 SGHRS, CDR2 YFSETQ. CDR3 nucleotides: TGCGCCAGCAGCTTGGCCGGGGGGAGCTTATACAATGAGCAGTTCTTC. Amino acid sequence: CASSLAGGSLYNEQFF.

The CDR3 DNA is TGCAGTGCTTTGCGGGGGGAGACGAACACCGGGGAGCTGTTTTTT. Amino acids: CSALRGETNTGELFF. The chain links TRBV20-1 to TRBJ2-2, with 8 positions matching TRBD2. The CDR3 is made up of 15 amino acids. The germline CDR1 and CDR2 sequences are DFQATT and SNEGSKA (reference sequence). The ends lost 5 bases at V and 0 bases at J; junction bases unmatched: 5.

The V gene is TRBV7-2, the J gene TRBJ1-2; D might be TRBD1 (6 bases). Germline lookup yields CDR1 SGHTA and CDR2 FQGNSA. V was trimmed by 5 bases and J by 7 bases, leaving 17 bases between them. The CDR3 runs to 14 residues. The CDR3 protein is CASSPPGGGGGYTF. The CDR3 DNA follows: TGTGCCAGCAGCCCCCCAGGAGGGGGGGGTGGCTACACCTTC.

The genes are TRBV3-1 and TRBJ2-5; D gene ambiguous. The CDR3 spans 15 residues. Germline V lookup: CDR1 LGHDT, CDR2 YNNKEL (reference sequence). V was trimmed by 1 base and J by 4 bases, leaving 13 bases between them. The CDR3 protein is CASSQVQIPTETQYF. CDR3 coding DNA: TGTGCCAGCAGCCAAGTCCAGATCCCAACAGAGACCCAGTACTTC.